This section outlines one T cell receptor beta chain sequence together with its context. The antigen is not known. V was pared by 5 bases and J by 1 base, with 20 bases between. The CDR3 extends over 17 amino acids. Germline lookup yields CDR1 LNHDA and CDR2 SQIVND (reference sequence). These data come from a study of vaccination and CD4 T cells after COVID-19. The overall study: Two doses of either BNT162b2 or mRNA-1273 vaccine were given to participants. Cells received overlapping spike peptides from SARS-CoV-2, HCoV-NL63, HCoV-OC43 and HCoV-229E as stimulation.

The Oncomine TCR Beta short-read assay was what sequenced the DNA obtained from cultured CD4+ T cells. TCRdb re-derived calls from the PCR reads in MiXCR, one entry per CDR3 protein. The sample lists about 5,600 distinct CDR3 sequences, about 45% occurring once. Treatment: roughly ten-day PBMC culture with coronavirus spike peptide pools or control peptides (ViraFEST assay). Harvesting of the unexposed donor's CD4+ T cells predated the COVID-19 pandemic (2011-2018). Sequencing used CD4+ T cells from blood, cultured in vitro. This TCR derives from a human donor in good health. The chain combines TRBV19 with TRBJ1-2, with D possibly TRBD1 on 6 matching bases. CDR3 DNA: TGTGCCAGTAGTGAGCTCGGCGGAGGGACACTTAACTATGGCTACACCTTC. Residues: CASSELGGGTLNYGYTF.